Listed below are T cell receptor beta chains from one sample, sequenced in a study of OX40 agonist ivuxolimab in advanced cancers. Assay: immunoSEQ multiplex PCR; the TCRdb copy retains only in-frame clones and omits some. Of roughly 50,000 clones in the sample, approximately 90% were seen once. Sequenced material: CD4+ or CD8+ T cells sorted from blood, taken in a trial of the OX40 agonist ivuxolimab. The source of these receptors is an adult with an advanced solid tumor such as melanoma, head and neck, liver or kidney cancer. CDR3s include the opening cysteine and the closing phenylalanine or tryptophan. D genes are given only for firm matches. Clone size is shown for a subset of rows, as once, few, many or a class of expanded clone.

CDR3 protein	CDR3 DNA	D gene	clone size	V gene	J gene
CASNEGGGWETQYF	TGTGCCAGCAACGAGGGGGGGGGCTGGGAGACCCAGTACTTC	-	-	TRBV6-1	TRBJ2-5
CASSKVAGVPLEQYF	TGTGCCAGCAGCAAAGTGGCAGGGGTCCCTCTCGAGCAGTACTTC	-	-	TRBV21-1	TRBJ2-7
CASSSISKGSYNEQFF	TGTGCCAGCAGCTCTATTTCAAAGGGGTCCTACAATGAGCAGTTCTTC	-	-	TRBV7-3	TRBJ2-1
CASSFSQGANEQFF	TGTGCCAGCAGTTTCTCACAGGGGGCGAATGAGCAGTTCTTC	TRBD1	-	TRBV27	TRBJ2-1
CASSLRWAGSSDTQYF	TGTGCCAGCAGCTTAAGATGGGCCGGGAGTTCAGATACGCAGTATTTT	-	-	TRBV7-6	TRBJ2-3
CASSVVGGNRETQYF	TGTGCCAGCAGCGTAGTCGGAGGGAACAGAGAGACCCAGTACTTC	-	-	TRBV9	TRBJ2-5
CASSEYLGDKDPAFF	TGCGCCAGCAGTGAGTACCTTGGGGACAAGGACCCGGCTTTCTTT	-	-	TRBV10-1	TRBJ1-1
CASSSTGSDTQYF	TGTGCTAGCAGCTCGACAGGGTCAGATACGCAGTATTTT	TRBD1	-	TRBV7-7	TRBJ2-3
CASSYLLGLGEQYF	TGTGCCAGCAGCTATTTATTGGGACTCGGCGAGCAGTACTTC	-	-	TRBV7-9	TRBJ2-7
CASSWNGGSYEQYF	TGTGCCAGCAGTTGGAACGGGGGCTCTTACGAGCAGTACTTC	-	-	TRBV6-5	TRBJ2-7
CASSASRVSYEQYF	TGTGCCAGCAGCGCGTCGCGAGTCTCCTACGAGCAGTACTTC	-	-	TRBV9	TRBJ2-7
CASSLLGQDNYGYTF	TGTGCCAGCAGTTTATTAGGGCAGGATAACTATGGCTACACCTTC	-	once	TRBV27	TRBJ1-2
CASRREKETQYF	TGTGCCAGTAGACGGGAAAAAGAGACCCAGTACTTC	-	-	TRBV19	TRBJ2-5
CASSQGSGPYGYTF	TGCGCCAGCAGCCAGGGTTCGGGACCCTATGGCTACACCTTC	-	-	TRBV4-3	TRBJ1-2
CASSLDRVYGYTF	TGTGCCAGCAGCTTGGATCGGGTTTATGGCTACACCTTC	-	-	TRBV5-8	TRBJ1-2
CASGLVPVGGPYNEQFF	TGTGCTAGTGGTTTGGTACCGGTCGGGGGCCCGTACAATGAGCAGTTCTTC	-	few	TRBV12-5	TRBJ2-1
CASSLKTLDGYTF	TGTGCCAGCAGCTTAAAGACATTAGATGGCTACACCTTC	-	-	TRBV11-2	TRBJ1-2
CASSLEQGAYEQYF	TGTGCCAGCAGCTTAGAACAGGGGGCCTACGAGCAGTACTTC	TRBD1	-	TRBV11-2	TRBJ2-7
CASSSMGGKTDTQYF	TGTGCCAGCAGCTCCATGGGAGGGAAAACAGATACGCAGTATTTT	TRBD2	-	TRBV9	TRBJ2-3
CASSGSLRTYEQYF	TGTGCCAGCAGCGGATCTCTGAGAACCTACGAGCAGTACTTC	-	-	TRBV9	TRBJ2-7
CASSLNNEQFF	TGTGCCAGCAGCTTGAACAATGAGCAGTTCTTC	-	-	TRBV7-6	TRBJ2-1
CASSLLRTSGRAGEQFF	TGTGCCAGCAGCCTACTCAGAACTAGCGGGAGGGCGGGTGAGCAGTTCTTC	TRBD2	-	TRBV11-3	TRBJ2-1
CASSHSDRVGGGSSYNEQFF	TGCGCCAGCAGCCACTCCGACAGGGTGGGAGGGGGTAGCTCCTACAATGAGCAGTTCTTC	-	-	TRBV4-3	TRBJ2-1
CASSLMVRGVKLFF	TGTGCCAGCAGCTTAATGGTGCGGGGGGTAAAACTGTTTTTT	-	-	TRBV7-3	TRBJ1-4
CASSSISNTEAFF	TGTGCCAGCAGCTCCATATCGAACACTGAAGCTTTCTTT	-	once	TRBV11-2	TRBJ1-1
CASSMFGEYTEAFF	TGTGCCAGTAGTATGTTCGGGGAATACACTGAAGCTTTCTTT	-	medium-sized	TRBV19	TRBJ1-1
CSAIKNTEAFF	TGCAGTGCTATTAAGAACACTGAAGCTTTCTTT	-	-	TRBV20-1	TRBJ1-1
CAGQGATNYGYTF	TGTGCCGGACAGGGGGCCACTAACTATGGCTACACCTTC	-	-	TRBV7-5	TRBJ1-2
CATSRGVTWEAFF	TGTGCCACCAGCAGAGGAGTAACTTGGGAAGCTTTCTTT	-	-	TRBV15	TRBJ1-1
CASSLGQNTDTQYF	TGTGCCAGCAGCTTGGGACAGAACACAGATACGCAGTATTTT	-	-	TRBV5-6	TRBJ2-3
CASSSKTGASAPYNEQFF	TGTGCCAGCAGCTCTAAAACAGGGGCGAGTGCCCCCTACAATGAGCAGTTCTTC	TRBD1	-	TRBV5-6	TRBJ2-1
CASSVDGRGTDTQYF	TGTGCCAGCAGCGTAGACGGCAGGGGCACAGATACGCAGTATTTT	-	-	TRBV9	TRBJ2-3
CASIPQSKAGNEQFF	TGTGCCAGCATTCCTCAAAGTAAAGCCGGGAATGAGCAGTTCTTC	-	-	TRBV27	TRBJ2-1
CASVPTAASTDTQYF	TGTGCCAGCGTCCCGACAGCCGCTAGCACAGATACGCAGTATTTT	-	-	TRBV7-6	TRBJ2-3
CASSQDSLTGGNEQFF	TGCGCCAGCAGCCAAGATAGCTTGACAGGAGGCAATGAGCAGTTCTTC	-	-	TRBV4-3	TRBJ2-1
CASSPWSGPAYGYTF	TGTGCCAGCAGCCCATGGTCGGGGCCCGCGTATGGCTACACCTTC	-	-	TRBV11-2	TRBJ1-2
CSVEAGNTEAFF	TGCAGCGTTGAAGCAGGGAACACTGAAGCTTTCTTT	-	-	TRBV29-1	TRBJ1-1
CASSQVGDRTYEQYF	TGCGCCAGCAGCCAAGTGGGGGACAGGACCTACGAGCAGTACTTC	TRBD1	few	TRBV4-1	TRBJ2-7
CASSQDPPGGENTGELFF	TGCGCCAGCAGCCAAGACCCCCCCGGGGGGGAGAACACCGGGGAGCTGTTTTTT	TRBD2	-	TRBV4-1	TRBJ2-2
CASSLKDRAVQFF	TGTGCCAGCAGCTTAAAAGACAGGGCAGTTCAGTTCTTC	TRBD1	-	TRBV7-6	TRBJ2-1
CASSPRTGRGETQYF	TGTGCCAGCAGCCCCCGGACAGGAAGGGGGGAGACCCAGTACTTC	TRBD1	-	TRBV14	TRBJ2-5
CASGLGQGEYGNQPQHF	TGTGCTAGTGGTTTGGGGCAGGGGGAATATGGCAATCAGCCCCAGCATTTT	TRBD1	-	TRBV12-5	TRBJ1-5
CASSFGGGYEQYF	TGTGCCAGCAGCTTCGGAGGCGGGTACGAGCAGTACTTC	-	-	TRBV13	TRBJ2-7
CATVDRGDIQYF	TGTGCCACCGTGGACAGGGGGGACATTCAGTACTTC	TRBD1	once	TRBV19	TRBJ2-4
CASSLIPVPHFMNTEAFF	TGTGCCAGCAGTTTAATCCCGGTCCCCCACTTCATGAACACTGAAGCTTTCTTT	-	-	TRBV27	TRBJ1-1
CASSMGQGVNEQYF	TGTGCCAGTAGTATGGGACAGGGTGTAAACGAGCAGTACTTC	TRBD1	-	TRBV19	TRBJ2-7
CASSQREGSEKLFF	TGTGCCAGCAGCCAGAGGGAGGGAAGCGAAAAACTGTTTTTT	-	-	TRBV4-2	TRBJ1-4
CASGFLEQGVTSGNTIYF	TGTGCTAGTGGTTTCCTCGAACAGGGAGTGACTTCTGGAAACACCATATATTTT	-	-	TRBV12-5	TRBJ1-3
CASSRWRLAETDTQYF	TGTGCCAGCAGCCGGTGGCGACTAGCGGAAACAGATACGCAGTATTTT	TRBD2	-	TRBV5-5	TRBJ2-3
CASSLARGEQYF	TGTGCCAGCAGCTTAGCACGGGGAGAGCAGTACTTC	-	-	TRBV7-9	TRBJ2-7
CASSSTPGRSSYGYTF	TGTGCCAGCAGTTCGACCCCGGGGAGGAGTAGTTATGGCTACACCTTC	-	-	TRBV27	TRBJ1-2
CASSHRGAVRDEQYF	TGCGCCAGCAGCCACAGGGGGGCCGTGCGCGACGAGCAGTACTTC	-	few	TRBV4-3	TRBJ2-7
CASSWKDRFNQPQHF	TGTGCCAGCAGCTGGAAGGACAGGTTCAATCAGCCCCAGCATTTT	TRBD1	-	TRBV5-6	TRBJ1-5
CASSLSGSATYEQYF	TGTGCCAGCAGCTTAAGTGGGTCAGCGACGTACGAGCAGTACTTC	-	-	TRBV7-3	TRBJ2-7
CASSETENSYNSPLHF	TGTGCCAGCAGTGAAACCGAGAACTCCTATAATTCACCCCTCCACTTT	-	-	TRBV6-1	TRBJ1-6